This entry concerns a single T cell receptor beta chain. This sample is part of a study of blood T cell repertoires in COVID-19. Background on the study: COVID-19 samples, acute and convalescent, were from the United States, Italy and Spain. In each case, the material was cDNA or gDNA derived from T cells, B-cell-depleted T cells, or PBMCs.

Losses at the gene ends were 6 bases for V and 1 base for J; bases not matched to a gene: 11. The CDR3 is 16 amino acids. Germline V lookup: CDR1 MDHEN, CDR2 SYDVKM. In the authors' methods: Quantification of nucleated cells was approximated via reference gene primer amplification. The data were produced by immunoSEQ multiplex PCR, yet TCRdb's version contains in-frame clones alone and is incomplete. The V and J calls and clone size come from that table; D and trimming were worked out from the DNA. Of tens of thousands of clones listed, over 80% were seen once; the top ten hold around 9%. The sequence came from a human donor in a cohort sampled during active COVID-19. Sequenced: peripheral blood. The chain joins TRBV28 to TRBJ1-2; 7 nucleotides align to TRBD1. CDR3 nucleotide sequence: TGTGCCAGCAGGACACAGGGGTCGTATGTTAACTATGGCTACACCTTC. This encodes CASRTQGSYVNYGYTF.